The present T cell receptor (beta chain) was sequenced within a study of early T cells in non-severe SARS-CoV-2 infection. Researchers tagged individual cDNA molecules with unique molecular identifiers. Each CDR3 protein is one row after TCRdb ran MiXCR on the 5' RACE reads. The top ten clones hold approximately 1.1% of a sample with 79,000 or so distinct CDR3 sequences, roughly 12% of them seen once. This clonotype was found a few times. Sequencing was done on a sample of whole blood. The origin of this receptor is an adult who was a healthcare worker with PCR-confirmed SARS-CoV-2 infection or an uninfected control (not recorded which).

The CDR3 sequence: CASRTRDNEQFF. CDR3 sequence (DNA): TGTGCCAGCAGGACTCGCGACAATGAGCAGTTCTTC. The chain uses TRBV28 and TRBJ2-1, with D unresolved. Between the trimmed V and J ends, which lost 6 bases and 5 bases, there was a span of 8 bases. CDR1 MDHEN and CDR2 SYDVKM come from the germline V gene. This CDR3 is built from 12 residues.